This TCR beta chain came from a study of cytomegalovirus exposure and HLA in healthy donors. Trimming pared 5 bases from V and 0 bases from J, leaving 11 bases between. Germline V gene sequence: CDR1 SGHVS, CDR2 FQNEAQ. The CDR3 is 15 amino acids. Sequencing used immunoSEQ multiplex PCR; TCRdb keeps in-frame clones, though not all of them. The data show roughly 130,000 clones, with approximately 90% seen just once and roughly 6.5% held by the top ten. Study-wide findings and caveats: Later, an analysis found that TCR clusters from the first cohort tended to co-occur in the 110 or so validation repertoires. For most TCR sequences rarity was the rule, although some public TCRs occurred in many donors. The authors enumerated roughly 180 TCR beta chains as linked to cytomegalovirus.

Notes on this clone: The antigen is undetermined.

The clonotype was recovered from a woman in her thirties in good health and CMV-seropositive. The rearrangement uses TRBV7-8 and TRBJ1-5; D is possibly TRBD1 (6 bases). Sequenced input: PBMCs. For the CDR3, the DNA is TGTGCCAGCAGCCCGGAGACAGGTAGCAATCAGCCCCAGCATTTT. Amino acids: CASSPETGSNQPQHF.